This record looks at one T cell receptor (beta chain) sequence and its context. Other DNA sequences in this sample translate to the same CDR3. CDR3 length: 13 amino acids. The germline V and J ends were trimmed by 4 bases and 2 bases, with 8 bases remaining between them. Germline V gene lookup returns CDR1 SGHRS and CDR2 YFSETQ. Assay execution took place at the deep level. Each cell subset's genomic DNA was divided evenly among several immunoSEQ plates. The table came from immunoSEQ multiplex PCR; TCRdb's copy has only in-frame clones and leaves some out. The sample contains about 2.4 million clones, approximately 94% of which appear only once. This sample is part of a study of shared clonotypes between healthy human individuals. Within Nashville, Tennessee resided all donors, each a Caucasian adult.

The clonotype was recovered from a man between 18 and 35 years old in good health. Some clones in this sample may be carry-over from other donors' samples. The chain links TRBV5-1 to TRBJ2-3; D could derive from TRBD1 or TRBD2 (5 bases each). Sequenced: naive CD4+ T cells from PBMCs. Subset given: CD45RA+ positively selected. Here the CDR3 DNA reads TGCGCCAGCAGCCCCGGGACCACAGATACGCAGTATTTT. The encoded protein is CASSPGTTDTQYF.